Listed here are 31 T cell receptor beta chains from one sample, sequenced in a study of Graves' ophthalmopathy and Graves' hyperthyroidism. RNA transcripts were the source from which TCR beta CDR3 regions were amplified. A first-round RT-PCR used HTBI primers, followed by a second-round multiplex PCR. TCRdb re-called the multiplex PCR reads with MiXCR, one entry per CDR3 protein. The table has about 620,000 distinct CDR3 sequences, 20% to 25% seen once. Sequencing used peripheral blood. Source of these receptors: a woman aged 18-35 years with stable Graves' hyperthyroidism. Some clones in this sample may be carry-over from other donors' samples.

This clonotype was recorded a few times. V usage is TRBV18 and J usage is TRBJ1-2, with 9 bases fitting TRBD1. The V and J ends lost 6 bases and 1 base, in that order; junction bases with no gene match: 3. There are 14 residues in the CDR3. Germline V CDR1 and CDR2: KGHSH, LQKENI. This CDR3 is CASSGTGSNYGYTF. The CDR3 nucleotides are TGTGCCAGCTCCGGGACAGGGAGTAACTATGGCTACACCTTC.

This clonotype has more than one count but fewer than ten. The V and J genes are TRBV7-2 and TRBJ1-2, with D tentatively TRBD1 (5 bases). V was pared by 5 bases and J by 8 bases, with 12 bases between. CDR1 and CDR2 (germline): SGHTA, FQGNSA. CDR3 length equals 12 residues. The CDR3 sequence: CASSLDKWGYTF. The CDR3, as DNA: TGTGCCAGCAGCCTGGACAAATGGGGCTACACCTTC.

The V call is TRBV12-3 or TRBV12-4, the J call TRBJ1-6; tentative D call: TRBD1 (5 bases). The CDR3 covers 19 residues. Trimming stripped 6 bases from V and 4 bases from J, with 25 bases between. CDR3 nucleotide sequence: TGTGCCAGCAGCCCTATTGGGGGTAATACGGGGGGGTATAATTCACCCCTCCACTTT. Translation: CASSPIGGNTGGYNSPLHF.

Of note for this clonotype: Relative to the germline gene, one junction end is altered; a read error may explain this. V usage is TRBV9 and J usage is TRBJ2-7; tentative D call: TRBD2 (6 bases). CDR3 length: 15 residues. Germline values: CDR1 SGDLS, CDR2 YYNGEE. The CDR3 DNA reads as TGTTCCAGCAGCGTAGCGGCACAGCCGTCCTACGAGCAGTACTTC. It yields the protein CSSSVAAQPSYEQYF.

The chain links TRBV6-4 to TRBJ2-7; TRBD1 or TRBD2 may be the D gene (7 bases each). Per the germline V gene, CDR1 is MRHNA and CDR2 is SNTAGT. V gave up 0 bases and J gave up 2 bases, with 11 bases separating them. The CDR3 spans 15 residues. CDR3 sequence reads: CASSDSQGGPYEQYF. The DNA for the CDR3 is TGTGCCAGCAGTGACTCCCAGGGGGGGCCCTACGAGCAGTACTTC.

This clonotype was seen at least ten times. The chain combines TRBV11-1 with TRBJ2-7, with TRBD1 identical over 9 bases. V lost 4 bases and J lost 5; bases outside the gene matches: 3. This CDR3 has 13 amino acids. Germline CDR1 is SGHAT and CDR2 is FQDESV (reference sequence). CDR3 sequence (DNA): TGTGCCAGCAGCTCGGGACAGGGCAACGAGCAGTACTTC. This translates into CASSSGQGNEQYF. Using reference TRBV11-1 and TRBJ2-7 for the parts outside the CDR3, the full variable domain is EAEVAQSPRYKITEKSQAVAFWCDPISGHATLYWYRQILGQGPELLVQFQDESVVDDSQLPKDRFSAERLKGVDSTLKIQPAELGDSAMYLCASSSGQGNEQYFGPGTRLTVT.

The sample holds many counts of this clonotype. J is TRBJ2-4 and V is TRBV28; D is perhaps TRBD1 or TRBD2 (5 bases each). The CDR3 has 14 residues. Germline lookup yields CDR1 MDHEN and CDR2 SYDVKM. With 4 bases removed from V and 7 bases from J, the gap between germline ends came to 14 bases. CDR3 sequence (DNA): TGTGCCAGCAGTTCCGGGACGCTTAGGAACATTCAGTACTTC. It encodes CASSSGTLRNIQYF. The complete variable domain, with remaining parts taken from reference TRBV28 and TRBJ2-4, reads DVKVTQSSRYLVKRTGEKVFLECVQDMDHENMFWYRQDPGLGLRLIYFSYDVKMKEKGDIPEGYSVSREKKERFSLILESASTNQTSMYLCASSSGTLRNIQYFGAGTRLSVL.

This clonotype was recorded at least ten times. The V call is TRBV15, the J call TRBJ1-2, with D maybe TRBD1 (5 bases). The CDR3 loop spans 16 amino acids. Germline V gene data show CDR1 as LNHNV and CDR2 as YYDKDF (reference sequence). The germline V and J ends were trimmed by 0 bases and 8 bases, with 19 bases remaining between them. The CDR3 bases are TGTGCCACCAGCAGAGATCGGCAGGGCAACCTTGAAGGCTACACCTTC. It specifies CATSRDRQGNLEGYTF.

This clonotype was counted at least ten times. The gene calls are TRBV2 and TRBJ1-1, with D perhaps TRBD1 (6 bases). Deletions cut 5 bases from V and 7 bases from J, with 14 bases between. The germline CDR1 and CDR2 sequences are SNHLY and FYNNEI. The CDR3 is 13 residues long. CDR3 sequence reads: CASSLDSTGEAFF. CDR3 DNA: TGTGCCAGCAGTCTGGACAGCACGGGTGAAGCTTTCTTT.

This clonotype was picked up many times. The chain is built from TRBV12-3 or TRBV12-4 and TRBJ1-2, with D hard to call. This CDR3 contains 14 residues. Trimming left V 3 bases short and J 4 bases short, with 12 bases between. The CDR3 is CASSLQDQIYGYTF. As DNA, the CDR3 is TGTGCCAGCAGTTTGCAGGACCAAATCTATGGCTACACCTTC.

In its sample, this clonotype was seen many times. The chain recombines TRBV30 with TRBJ2-2; D is unclear. CDR1 is GTSNPN and CDR2 is SVGIG in the germline V gene (reference sequence). The V end was cut by 1 base, the J end by 6 bases, with 6 bases between. The length of the CDR3 is 12 residues. The CDR3, as DNA: TGTGCCTGGAGTGGTGGGCCCGGGGAGCTGTTTTTT. Its protein product is CAWSGGPGELFF.

The chain joins TRBV13 to TRBJ2-7, with D possibly matching TRBD1 (6 bases). Germline V gene sequence: CDR1 PRHDT, CDR2 FYEKMQ (reference sequence). The V and J ends lost 4 bases and 6 bases respectively, with 10 bases between them. The CDR3 extends over 12 amino acids. Written as DNA, the CDR3 is TGTGCCAGCAGCTATGACAGGAGCGAGCAGTACTTC. Translated, it gives CASSYDRSEQYF.

The V and J genes are TRBV28 and TRBJ2-7; no definite D call. Trimming took 1 base from V and 5 from J, leaving 9 bases between them. The CDR3 extends over 13 amino acids. Looked up from germline, CDR1 is MDHEN and CDR2 is SYDVKM. The CDR3: CASSLSHLDEQYF. CDR3 DNA: TGTGCCAGCAGTTTATCTCATTTGGACGAGCAGTACTTC.

This rearrangement joins TRBV6-1 to TRBJ1-5; D remains ambiguous. V lost 2 bases, J lost 1 base, and 6 bases lay in between. CDR1 is MNHNS, CDR2 SASEGT, per germline. CDR3 length equals 14 residues. The DNA for the CDR3 is TGTGCCAGCAGTGAATTTGGAAGCAATCAGCCCCAGCATTTT. This encodes CASSEFGSNQPQHF.

There are many counts of this clonotype. The rearrangement links TRBV7-2 to TRBJ1-2, with no clear D. The CDR3 extends over 13 amino acids. V was clipped by 6 bases and J by 0 bases, with 8 bases between them. CDR1 and CDR2 from the germline V gene are SGHTA and FQGNSA. The CDR3 here is CASSIQPNYGYTF. The CDR3 DNA sequence: TGTGCCAGCAGTATACAGCCTAACTATGGCTACACCTTC.

This clonotype was counted a single time. This chain links TRBV15 with TRBJ2-7; no definite D call. The CDR3 spans 15 residues. Germline V lookup: CDR1 LNHNV, CDR2 YYDKDF (reference sequence). Trimming shortened V by 0 bases and J by 1 base, and 10 bases separated the two germline ends. CDR3 region: CATSRDFLKSYEQYF. CDR3 nucleotide sequence: TGTGCCACCAGCAGAGATTTCCTGAAATCCTACGAGCAGTACTTC.

This chain joins TRBV25-1 and TRBJ2-4; TRBD1 might be the D (6 bases). CDR1 and CDR2 from the germline V gene are MGHDK and SYGVNS. The CDR3 extends over 14 amino acids. With 7 bases removed from V and 4 bases from J, the gap between germline ends came to 14 bases. The CDR3 is CASTSTGPKNIQYF. For the CDR3, the DNA is TGTGCCAGCACTTCGACAGGCCCAAAAAACATTCAGTACTTC.

The chain carries TRBV12-3 or TRBV12-4 and TRBJ2-5, with D uncertain. The CDR3 consists of 17 residues. V gave up 2 bases and J gave up 1 base, with 17 bases separating them. The CDR3, as DNA: TGTGCCAGCAGTTTAAGGGTCTTGGACCGCGTCCAAGAGACCCAGTACTTC. Translated, it gives CASSLRVLDRVQETQYF.

This clonotype came up a few times. The chain carries TRBV20-1 and TRBJ1-1, with D uncertain. Germline CDR1 reads DFQATT; CDR2 reads SNEGSKA (reference sequence). This CDR3 comprises 13 residues. Trimming cost V 5 bases and J 2 bases, with 12 bases left between them. The CDR3 loop reads CSAVQLLNTEAFF. CDR3 DNA: TGCAGTGCTGTACAGCTTTTAAACACTGAAGCTTTCTTT.

In this sample, this clonotype turned up a few times. A junction boundary mismatches the germline segment, possibly from a read error. The chain joins TRBV19 to TRBJ1-6; 7 nucleotides align to TRBD1. Germline loops: CDR1 LNHDA, CDR2 SQIVND (reference sequence). CDR3 length equals 12 residues. The DNA for the CDR3 is TGTGTGACCCGGGGGACAGCACAAGAAAAAGCCTTT. Translated, it gives CVTRGTAQEKAF.

This clonotype was observed at least ten times. The V call is TRBV20-1, the J call TRBJ2-6, with D uncertain. V was pared by 4 bases and J by 0 bases, with 7 bases between. Per the germline V gene, CDR1 is DFQATT and CDR2 is SNEGSKA (reference sequence). There are 14 residues in the CDR3. The CDR3 loop reads CSATPGSGANVLTF. The CDR3 bases are TGCAGTGCTACCCCGGGCTCTGGGGCCAACGTCCTGACTTTC.

This clonotype was detected many times. The chain has TRBV12-3 or TRBV12-4 and TRBJ1-1; maybe TRBD1 (5 bases). Trimming left V 7 bases short and J 1 base short, with 10 bases between. This CDR3 has 13 residues. The CDR3 DNA is TGTGCCAGCAATCCTGGACAGAACACTGAAGCTTTCTTT. Translation gives CASNPGQNTEAFF.

This clonotype was detected a few times. The chain carries TRBV12-3 or TRBV12-4 and TRBJ2-4, with TRBD1 matching over 10 bases. The junction had 5 bases not matched to a gene; V was cut back by 4 bases and J by 2 bases. This CDR3 has 16 residues. CDR3 loop: CASSYSGQGTKNIQYF. The CDR3 bases are TGTGCCAGCAGTTATTCGGGACAGGGGACCAAAAACATTCAGTACTTC.

Ten or more counts support this clonotype. The chain carries TRBV20-1 and TRBJ1-1; D remains unclear. V lost 5 bases, J lost 5 bases, and 15 bases lay in between. The CDR3 is made up of 13 amino acids. Germline values: CDR1 DFQATT, CDR2 SNEGSKA (reference sequence). Here the CDR3 reads CSAPRDGETEAFF. CDR3 bases: TGCAGTGCTCCCAGAGACGGGGAGACTGAAGCTTTCTTT.

There are many counts of this clonotype. The V call is TRBV29-1, the J call TRBJ2-7; 7 bases agree with TRBD1. Germline CDR1 is SQVTM and CDR2 is ANQGSEA. There are 12 residues in the CDR3. V dropped 3 bases and J dropped 3; count of bases not matched to a gene: 2. The CDR3 region is CSVEGDSYEQYF. Here the CDR3 DNA reads TGCAGCGTTGAGGGGGACAGCTACGAGCAGTACTTC.

This clonotype was seen ten or more times. This rearrangement joins TRBV29-1 to TRBJ1-2, with TRBD1 identical over 9 bases. In germline, CDR1 is SQVTM, CDR2 ANQGSEA. The CDR3 extends over 14 amino acids. J lost 4 bases, V lost 4 bases, and 7 bases had no gene match. The CDR3, as DNA: TGCAGCGTTGGGGGGACAGGGCCACTCTATGGCTACACCTTC. Encoded protein: CSVGGTGPLYGYTF.

This clonotype was found many times. V and J are TRBV18 and TRBJ1-1; D is undetermined. Per germline, CDR1 KGHSH and CDR2 LQKENI. The CDR3 is 15 residues long. V was pared by 4 bases and J by 1 base, with 13 bases between. The CDR3 DNA reads as TGTGCCAGCTCACATCCCCCCCCAGGGAACACTGAAGCTTTCTTT. It yields the protein CASSHPPPGNTEAFF.

The chain recombines TRBV5-1 with TRBJ1-6; the D is unclear. Trimming left V 5 bases short and J 12 bases short, with 12 bases between. The CDR3 has 12 amino acids. Germline V gives CDR1 SGHRS, CDR2 YFSETQ. The CDR3 loop reads CASSFAEGPLHF. The CDR3 nucleotides are TGCGCCAGCAGTTTTGCGGAGGGACCCCTCCACTTT.

This clonotype has at least ten counts. V is TRBV9 and J is TRBJ2-7; D remains unclear. The germline V gene encodes CDR1 SGDLS and CDR2 YYNGEE. This CDR3 is built from 13 residues. Trimming pared 0 bases from V and 2 bases from J, leaving 6 bases between. CDR3 residues: CASSVDPAYEQYF. The CDR3 DNA reads as TGTGCCAGCAGCGTAGACCCCGCCTACGAGCAGTACTTC.

This clonotype was counted many times. The gene calls are TRBV15 and TRBJ2-2, with D maybe TRBD2 (6 bases). The CDR3 is 16 residues long. V lost 1 base, J lost 4 bases, and 13 bases lay in between. CDR1 is LNHNV, CDR2 YYDKDF, per germline (reference sequence). In DNA, the CDR3 is TGTGCCACCAGCAGAGCCGGGGGAGAGGTCACCGGGGAGCTGTTTTTT. Protein: CATSRAGGEVTGELFF. The complete variable domain, with remaining parts taken from reference TRBV15 and TRBJ2-2, reads DAMVIQNPRYQVTQFGKPVTLSCSQTLNHNVMYWYQQKSSQAPKLLFHYYDKDFNNEADTPDNFQSRRPNTSFCFLDIRSPGLGDTAMYLCATSRAGGEVTGELFFGEGSRLTVL.

This clonotype was recorded many times. The chain recombines TRBV11-2 with TRBJ1-1; D might be TRBD1 (5 bases). Per the germline V gene, CDR1 is SGHAT and CDR2 is FQNNGV. There are 15 residues in the CDR3. Trimming shortened V by 5 bases and J by 1 base, and 14 bases separated the two germline ends. This CDR3 is CASSTPGRKNTEAFF. The CDR3, as DNA: TGTGCCAGCAGCACCCCGGGGCGGAAGAACACTGAAGCTTTCTTT.